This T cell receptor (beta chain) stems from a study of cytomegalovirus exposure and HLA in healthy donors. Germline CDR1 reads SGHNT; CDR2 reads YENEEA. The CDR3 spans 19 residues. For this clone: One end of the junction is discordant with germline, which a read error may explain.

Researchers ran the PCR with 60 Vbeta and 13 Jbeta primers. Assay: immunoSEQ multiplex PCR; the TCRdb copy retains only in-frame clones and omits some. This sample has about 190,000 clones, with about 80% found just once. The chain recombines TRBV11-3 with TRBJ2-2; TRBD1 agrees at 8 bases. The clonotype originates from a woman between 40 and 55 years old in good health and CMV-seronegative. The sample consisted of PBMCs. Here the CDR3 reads CASSLEGLGWQGATGELLF. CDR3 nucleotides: TGTGCCAGCAGCTTAGAGGGTCTAGGATGGCAGGGGGCAACCGGGGAGCTGCTTTTT. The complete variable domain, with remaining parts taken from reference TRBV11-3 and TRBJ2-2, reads EAGVVQSPRYKIIEKKQPVAFWCNPISGHNTLYWYLQNLGQGPELLIRYENEEAVDDSQLPKDRFSAERLKGVDSTLKIQPAELGDSAVYLCASSLEGLGWQGATGELLFGEGSRLTVL.